This T cell receptor beta chain is from a study of blood T cell repertoires in COVID-19. Study at large: Sites in the United States, Italy and Spain provided acute and convalescent COVID-19 samples.

Cohort 3 recovered donors had two negative PCRs, clearance, or symptom resolution. In the authors' methods: The authors estimated nucleated cell counts from reference gene primer amplification. Assay used: immunoSEQ multiplex PCR; TCRdb lists only in-frame clones, some missing. Clone size and the V and J calls come from that table; the DNA yielded D and trimming. The sample consists of under 300,000 clones, just over 90% of them appearing once. The ends were cut back, 1 base at V and 9 bases at J, with 9 bases in the middle. The CDR3 is 13 residues long. Germline loops: CDR1 KGHDR, CDR2 SFDVKD. The chain combines TRBV24-1 with TRBJ1-5; D not certain. This receptor was taken from a woman younger than 30 who had recovered from COVID-19. Material: PBMCs or T cells enriched from blood (not recorded which). The CDR3 DNA sequence: TGTGCCACCAGTGATTTACGGGGTGTGCCCCAGCATTTT. It encodes CATSDLRGVPQHF.